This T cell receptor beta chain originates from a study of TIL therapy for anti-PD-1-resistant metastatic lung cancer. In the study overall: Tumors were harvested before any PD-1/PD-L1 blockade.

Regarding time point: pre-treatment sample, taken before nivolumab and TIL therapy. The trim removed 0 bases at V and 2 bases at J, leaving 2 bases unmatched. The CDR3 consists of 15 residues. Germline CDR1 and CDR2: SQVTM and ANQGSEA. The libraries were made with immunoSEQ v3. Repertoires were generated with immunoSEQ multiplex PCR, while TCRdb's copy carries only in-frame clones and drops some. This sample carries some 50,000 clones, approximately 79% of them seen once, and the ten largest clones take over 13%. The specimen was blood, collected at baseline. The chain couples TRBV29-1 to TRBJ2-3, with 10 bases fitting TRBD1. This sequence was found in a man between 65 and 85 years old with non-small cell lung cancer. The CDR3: CSVEDDRGLTDTQYF. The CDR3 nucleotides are TGCAGCGTTGAAGATGACAGGGGGCTCACAGATACGCAGTATTTT.